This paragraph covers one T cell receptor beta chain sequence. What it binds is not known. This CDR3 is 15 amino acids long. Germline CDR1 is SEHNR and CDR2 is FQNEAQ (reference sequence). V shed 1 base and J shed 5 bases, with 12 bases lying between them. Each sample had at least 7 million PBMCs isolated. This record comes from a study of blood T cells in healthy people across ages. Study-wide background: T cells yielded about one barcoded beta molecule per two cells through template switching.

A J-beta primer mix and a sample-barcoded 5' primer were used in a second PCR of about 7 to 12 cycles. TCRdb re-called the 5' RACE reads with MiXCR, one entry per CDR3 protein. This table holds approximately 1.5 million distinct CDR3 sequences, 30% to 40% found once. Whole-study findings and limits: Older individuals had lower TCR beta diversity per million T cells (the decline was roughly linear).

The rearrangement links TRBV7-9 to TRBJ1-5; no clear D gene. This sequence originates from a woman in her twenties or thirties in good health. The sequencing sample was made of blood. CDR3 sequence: CASSLDVSLHQPQHF. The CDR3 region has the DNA TGTGCCAGCAGCTTAGATGTCTCTTTGCATCAGCCCCAGCATTTT.